This passage covers 26 T cell receptor beta chains from one sample sequenced in a study of cytomegalovirus exposure and HLA in healthy donors. Vbeta (60) and Jbeta (13) primers were used in the PCR. Sequenced by immunoSEQ multiplex PCR; TCRdb stores in-frame clones only, minus some. The table lists approximately 190,000 clones, 73% of them singletons. Sequenced sample: PBMCs. The source of these receptors is a woman in her twenties or thirties in good health and CMV-seronegative.

The chain carries TRBV12-5 and TRBJ2-3; D is possibly TRBD2 (6 bases). This CDR3 has 15 amino acids. Trimming cost V 7 bases and J 8 bases, with 22 bases left between them. CDR1 is LGHNT, CDR2 FRNRAP, per germline. The CDR3 region is CASAPATSLGPTQYF. For the CDR3, the DNA is TGTGCTAGTGCCCCAGCGACTAGTCTCGGTCCTACGCAGTATTTT.

The rearrangement links TRBV19 to TRBJ2-7; the match to TRBD2 covers 13 bases. The junction had 8 bases not matched to a gene; V was cut back by 9 bases and J by 0 bases. This CDR3 is 16 amino acids long. Looked up from germline, CDR1 is LNHDA and CDR2 is SQIVND (reference sequence). As DNA, the CDR3 is TGTGCCAGCACCGGGACTAGCGGGGACCGCTCCTACGAGCAGTACTTC. Translated, it gives CASTGTSGDRSYEQYF.

The V gene is TRBV7-9, the J gene TRBJ2-7; D gene ambiguous. V lost 5 bases, J lost 3 bases, and 11 bases lay in between. The CDR3 is 13 residues long. The germline V gene encodes CDR1 SEHNR and CDR2 FQNEAQ (reference sequence). The CDR3 sequence: CASSPTTSYEQYF. CDR3 nucleotides: TGTGCCAGCAGCCCCACGACAAGCTACGAGCAGTACTTC.

V usage is TRBV19 and J usage is TRBJ2-2; 7 bases are shared with TRBD1. Germline lookup yields CDR1 LNHDA and CDR2 SQIVND (reference sequence). The CDR3 spans 15 residues. V lost 2 bases, J lost 7 bases, and 7 bases stayed unmatched. CDR3 sequence (DNA): TGTGCCAGTAGTATAAGAGGGGGCTCAAGCGGGGAGCTGTTTTTT. Translated: CASSIRGGSSGELFF.

The chain is built from TRBV7-9 and TRBJ1-1; D is perhaps TRBD1 (6 bases). Trimming left V 1 base short and J 7 bases short, with 10 bases between. Germline assignment: CDR1 SEHNR and CDR2 FQNEAQ (reference sequence). This CDR3 comprises 13 residues. The CDR3 nucleotides are TGTGCCAGCAGCTTAGACGACAGGTTTGAAGCTTTCTTT. Its translation: CASSLDDRFEAFF.

This chain links TRBV6-5 with TRBJ1-4; 7 bases fit TRBD1. CDR3 length: 14 amino acids. Looked up from germline, CDR1 is MNHEY and CDR2 is SVGAGI. V dropped 6 bases and J dropped 6; count of bases not matched to a gene: 7. Written as DNA, the CDR3 is TGTGCCAGCAGGAGGGGGGACAGTGATGAAAAACTGTTTTTT. The encoded protein is CASRRGDSDEKLFF.

The CDR3 DNA reads as TGTGCCAGCAGTGACCCGCGGGGGGGTTATAGCAATCAGCCCCAGCATTTT. Amino acid sequence: CASSDPRGGYSNQPQHF. The V gene is TRBV2, the J gene TRBJ1-5, with D possibly being TRBD1 (5 bases). Per germline, CDR1 SNHLY and CDR2 FYNNEI. The CDR3 is 17 amino acids. The V gene lost 3 bases and the J gene lost 0 bases, with 15 bases spanning the gap. Looking up the rest from reference TRBV2 and TRBJ1-5 gives the full variable domain: EPEVTQTPSHQVTQMGQEVILRCVPISNHLYFYWYRQILGQKVEFLVSFYNNEISEKSEIFDDQFSVERPDGSNFTLKIRSTKLEDSAMYFCASSDPRGGYSNQPQHFGDGTRLSIL.

The DNA for the CDR3 is TGTGCCAGTAGTACCCGACGGCAGGGGGGCAATCAGCCCCAGCATTTT. It codes for CASSTRRQGGNQPQHF. V usage is TRBV19 and J usage is TRBJ1-5; TRBD1 matches at 7 bases. This CDR3 has 16 amino acids. The germline gives CDR1 LNHDA, CDR2 SQIVND (reference sequence). Trimming removed 4 bases from V and 2 bases from J; junction bases left unmatched: 8.

Only a few counts were recorded for this clone. V is TRBV30 and J is TRBJ2-7; 7 bases align to TRBD1. V lost 2 bases and J lost 7; bases outside the gene matches: 11. Looked up from germline, CDR1 is GTSNPN and CDR2 is SVGIG (reference sequence). The CDR3 contains 14 residues. This chain's CDR3 is CAWSYDRASGEQYF. DNA for the CDR3: TGTGCCTGGAGTTATGACAGGGCCAGCGGTGAGCAGTACTTC.

The gene calls are TRBV7-2 and TRBJ2-7, with a possible D match to TRBD2 (6 bases). The CDR3 extends over 15 amino acids. The V end was cut by 1 base, the J end by 2 bases, with 12 bases between. Germline CDR1 reads SGHTA; CDR2 reads FQGNSA. The CDR3 is CASSLEVGGAYEQYF. The DNA for the CDR3 is TGTGCCAGCAGCTTAGAGGTCGGGGGAGCCTACGAGCAGTACTTC.

J is TRBJ2-5 and V is TRBV5-6, with 10 bases that match TRBD2. This CDR3 is built from 17 residues. Trimming took 2 bases from V and 5 from J; bases not matched to a gene: 12. The germline V gene encodes CDR1 SGHDT and CDR2 YYEEEE. CDR3 sequence reads: CASSFLAGEQSWETQYF. CDR3 DNA: TGTGCCAGCAGCTTCCTAGCGGGAGAGCAATCATGGGAGACCCAGTACTTC.

V is TRBV9 and J is TRBJ2-7, with D perhaps matching TRBD2 (6 bases). The germline gives CDR1 SGDLS, CDR2 YYNGEE. The ends were cut back, 0 bases at V and 6 bases at J, with 13 bases in the middle. This CDR3 spans 14 amino acids. The CDR3 sequence: CASSVDGVEGEQYF. Written as DNA, the CDR3 is TGTGCCAGCAGCGTAGACGGAGTGGAGGGCGAGCAGTACTTC.

The chain links TRBV27 to TRBJ2-5; 9 positions agree with TRBD1. The J call may be in error: the DNA end matches TRBJ2-7 better. The V gene's germline CDR1 is MNHEY and CDR2 SMNVEV (reference sequence). This CDR3 spans 14 amino acids. The CDR3 spells CASSWTGEGYEQYF. DNA of the CDR3: TGTGCCAGCAGTTGGACAGGGGAGGGCTACGAGCAGTACTTC.

This chain joins TRBV5-1 and TRBJ2-3; 11 nucleotides align to TRBD2. Unmatched junction bases numbered 9, after V lost 0 bases and J lost 0 bases. In germline, CDR1 is SGHRS, CDR2 YFSETQ. This CDR3 region has 19 residues. CDR3: CASSLGVSGRALSTDTQYF. The CDR3 region has the DNA TGCGCCAGCAGCTTGGGCGTTAGCGGGAGGGCCCTAAGCACAGATACGCAGTATTTT.

The table lists this clone with a few counts. This chain uses TRBV4-1 with TRBJ1-1; a weak D match, TRBD1 (5 bases). Germline-derived CDR1 and CDR2 are MGHRA and YSYEKL. CDR3 length: 14 residues. V was clipped by 1 base and J by 1 base, with 7 bases between them. The CDR3: CASSQGGGNTEAFF. The DNA for the CDR3 is TGCGCCAGCAGCCAAGGGGGGGGGAACACTGAAGCTTTCTTT.

This chain uses TRBV2 with TRBJ1-2, with 9 bases that match TRBD1. Germline trimming cut 5 bases from V and 3 bases from J; bases unmatched to any gene: 4. This CDR3 region has 14 residues. From germline, CDR1 is SNHLY and CDR2 FYNNEI. This chain's CDR3 is CASSRDRDDYGYTF. The CDR3 nucleotides read TGTGCCAGCAGTAGGGACAGGGATGACTATGGCTACACCTTC.

This clone was counted once. J is TRBJ1-4 and V is TRBV27, with 7 bases that match TRBD1. Trimming removed 4 bases from V and 7 bases from J; junction bases left unmatched: 9. This CDR3 has 15 amino acids. Germline loops: CDR1 MNHEY, CDR2 SMNVEV (reference sequence). CDR3 loop: CASSSTGWGVEKLFF. The CDR3 nucleotides are TGTGCCAGCAGTTCGACAGGGTGGGGTGTTGAAAAACTGTTTTTT.

This clone showed up just a few times. The V and J genes are TRBV5-6 and TRBJ1-1; no reliable D call. CDR3 length: 16 residues. V was pared by 1 base and J by 3 bases, with 16 bases between. Germline CDR1 and CDR2: SGHDT and YYEEEE. The CDR3 coding sequence is TGTGCCAGCAGCTTGTTCGGCAGGACCGGGGACACTGAAGCTTTCTTT. As protein: CASSLFGRTGDTEAFF.

In this sample, this clone turned up a few times. The J gene is TRBJ2-1, the V gene TRBV29-1; tentatively, D is TRBD2 (6 bases). V was trimmed by 6 bases and J by 14 bases, leaving 23 bases between them. Germline values: CDR1 SQVTM, CDR2 ANQGSEA. The CDR3 contains 13 residues. CDR3 in amino acids: CSVPPPVGDLKFF. The CDR3 coding sequence is TGCAGCGTCCCCCCCCCGGTGGGGGACTTGAAGTTCTTC.

The V and J genes are TRBV4-1 and TRBJ2-1, with 9 bases aligning to TRBD2. The V and J ends lost 0 bases and 7 bases, in that order; junction bases with no gene match: 13. The CDR3 has 18 residues. Germline V CDR1 and CDR2: MGHRA, YSYEKL. CDR3 amino acids: CASSQDRGGGAIPNEQFF. In DNA form, the CDR3 reads TGCGCCAGCAGCCAAGACCGCGGGGGGGGCGCGATACCTAATGAGCAGTTCTTC.

This chain links TRBV29-1 with TRBJ2-3; 12 bases are shared with TRBD2. The length of the CDR3 is 16 residues. Unmatched junction bases numbered 7, after V lost 4 bases and J lost 2 bases. Germline V gene lookup returns CDR1 SQVTM and CDR2 ANQGSEA. CDR3 DNA sequence: TGCAGCGTTGGTGGACTAGCGGGATCACTCACAGATACGCAGTATTTT. Amino acids: CSVGGLAGSLTDTQYF.

The gene calls are TRBV27 and TRBJ2-3, with 7 bases identical to TRBD2. Unmatched junction bases numbered 4, after V lost 2 bases and J lost 2 bases. Germline values: CDR1 MNHEY, CDR2 SMNVEV (reference sequence). CDR3 length equals 15 residues. In DNA, the CDR3 is TGTGCCAGCAGTTTACAAGCGGGGACCACAGATACGCAGTATTTT. Translation: CASSLQAGTTDTQYF.

CDR3 amino acids: CASSLSRWREAQETQYF. The CDR3 nucleotides read TGTGCCAGCAGTTTATCGCGTTGGCGGGAGGCCCAAGAGACCCAGTACTTC. The chain combines TRBV28 with TRBJ2-5; 8 bases map to TRBD2. V dropped 1 base and J dropped 1; count of bases not matched to a gene: 8. The CDR3 has 17 amino acids. Per germline, CDR1 MDHEN and CDR2 SYDVKM.

The rearrangement links TRBV28 to TRBJ2-5; 7 bases align to TRBD1. The CDR3 runs to 16 residues. CDR1 is MDHEN and CDR2 is SYDVKM in the germline V gene. The V segment lost 2 bases and the J segment 2 bases; nucleotides outside the gene matches: 8. This chain's CDR3 is CASSLPGTVGQETQYF. DNA for the CDR3: TGTGCCAGCAGTTTACCTGGGACAGTTGGGCAAGAGACCCAGTACTTC.

In its sample, this clone was seen a few times. The chain has TRBV6-6 and TRBJ1-2; weak D call: TRBD1 (5 bases). Trimming cost V 2 bases and J 8 bases, with 9 bases left between them. Germline-derived CDR1 and CDR2 are MNHNY and SVGAGI (reference sequence). This CDR3 has 12 residues. CDR3: CASSYPGGGYTF. In nucleotides, the CDR3 is TGTGCCAGCAGTTACCCCGGGGGAGGCTACACCTTC.

This clone was seen only a few times. This chain joins TRBV6-6 and TRBJ2-7; D may be TRBD1 (7 bases). The CDR3 consists of 16 residues. V was clipped by 0 bases and J by 0 bases, with 12 bases between them. Germline loops: CDR1 MNHNY, CDR2 SVGAGI (reference sequence). CDR3 in amino acids: CASSYSRQGGSYEQYF. DNA of the CDR3: TGTGCCAGCAGTTACTCGAGGCAGGGGGGCTCCTACGAGCAGTACTTC.